This T cell receptor beta chain stems from a study of blood T cell repertoires in COVID-19. About the research overall: Sites in the United States, Italy and Spain provided acute and convalescent COVID-19 samples. T cells, B-cell-depleted T cells, or PBMCs supplied cDNA or gDNA.

Per the original methods: For nucleated cells, counts were estimated from reference gene primer amplification. The protocol was immunoSEQ multiplex PCR, while the TCRdb copy is restricted to in-frame clones and leaves out a portion. V and J calls and clone size are as listed in that table; D and trimming were resolved from the DNA. The data hold around 60,000 clones, with less than 90% observed a single time. The Seattle site enrolled patients during active infection and followed them longitudinally. CDR3 size: 18 residues. CDR1 and CDR2 (germline): KGHDR, SFDVKD. J gave up 0 bases and V 4 bases, and 5 bases lay outside the gene matches.

This TCR came from a man in his 60s with COVID-19, enrolled during active disease. The rearrangement joins TRBV24-1 to TRBJ2-5; 15 positions agree with TRBD2. Sequencing was done on a sample of peripheral blood. Here the CDR3 DNA reads TGTGCCACCAGTGACCGAGGACTAGCGGGGGGGTACCAAGAGACCCAGTACTTC. Amino acids: CATSDRGLAGGYQETQYF.